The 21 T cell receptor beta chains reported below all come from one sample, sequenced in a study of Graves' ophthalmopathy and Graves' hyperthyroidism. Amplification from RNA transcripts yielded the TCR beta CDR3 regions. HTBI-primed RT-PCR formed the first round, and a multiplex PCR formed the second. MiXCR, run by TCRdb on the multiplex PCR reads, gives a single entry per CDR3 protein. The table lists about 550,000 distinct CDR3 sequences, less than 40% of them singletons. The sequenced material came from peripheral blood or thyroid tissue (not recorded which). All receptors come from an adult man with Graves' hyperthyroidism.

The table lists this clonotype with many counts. CDR3 sequence (DNA): TGTGCCAGCGCTCCGACCATAAGCTTATTCGAGCAGTACTTC. It is translated as CASAPTISLFEQYF. The V call is TRBV19, the J call TRBJ2-7; D remains ambiguous. CDR1 is LNHDA, CDR2 SQIVND, per germline (reference sequence). The V and J ends lost 9 bases and 6 bases respectively, with 21 bases between them. CDR3 length: 14 amino acids.

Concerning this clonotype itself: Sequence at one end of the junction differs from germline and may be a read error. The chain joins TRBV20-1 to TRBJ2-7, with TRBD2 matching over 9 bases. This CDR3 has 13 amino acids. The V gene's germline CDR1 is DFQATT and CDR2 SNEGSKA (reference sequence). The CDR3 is CSARLSSGTELVF. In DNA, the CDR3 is TGCAGTGCTAGATTGTCTAGCGGGACGGAGTTGGTCTTC.

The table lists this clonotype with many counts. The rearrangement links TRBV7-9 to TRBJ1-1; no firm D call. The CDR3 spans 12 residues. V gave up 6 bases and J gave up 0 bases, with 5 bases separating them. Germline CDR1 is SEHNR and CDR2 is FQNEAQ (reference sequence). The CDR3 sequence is CASRLMNTEAFF. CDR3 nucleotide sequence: TGTGCCAGCAGGCTAATGAACACTGAAGCTTTCTTT. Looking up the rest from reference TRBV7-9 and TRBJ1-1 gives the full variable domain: DTGVSQNPRHKITKRGQNVTFRCDPISEHNRLYWYRQTLGQGPEFLTYFQNEAQLEKSRLLSDRFSAERPKGSFSTLEIQRTEQGDSAMYLCASRLMNTEAFFGQGTRLTVV.

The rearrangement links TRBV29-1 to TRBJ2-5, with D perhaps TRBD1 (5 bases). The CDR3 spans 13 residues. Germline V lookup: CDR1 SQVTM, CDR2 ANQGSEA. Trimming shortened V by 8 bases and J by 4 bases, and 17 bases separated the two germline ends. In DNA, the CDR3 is TGCAGCAGTGAAGTAGGGGCTGGAGAGACCCAGTACTTC. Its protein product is CSSEVGAGETQYF.

Here the CDR3 DNA reads TGTGCCAGCAGGGACAGGGACAGGGGAGATTCGAACACTGAAGCTTTCTTT. It translates to CASRDRDRGDSNTEAFF. V is TRBV2 and J is TRBJ1-1; 10 bases map to TRBD1. V dropped 6 bases and J dropped 1; count of bases not matched to a gene: 11. Germline-derived CDR1 and CDR2 are SNHLY and FYNNEI. This CDR3 spans 17 amino acids. The full variable domain, its missing parts supplied by reference TRBV2 and TRBJ1-1, is EPEVTQTPSHQVTQMGQEVILRCVPISNHLYFYWYRQILGQKVEFLVSFYNNEISEKSEIFDDQFSVERPDGSNFTLKIRSTKLEDSAMYFCASRDRDRGDSNTEAFFGQGTRLTVV.

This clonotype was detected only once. As DNA, the CDR3 is TGTGCCAGCAGCCAAGATTGGACTAGCTACAATGAGCAGTTCTTC. Translating gives CASSQDWTSYNEQFF. V usage is TRBV7-9 and J usage is TRBJ2-1; 7 bases match TRBD2. J gave up 3 bases and V 5 bases, and 7 bases lay outside the gene matches. This CDR3 is built from 15 residues. Germline V gene data show CDR1 as SEHNR and CDR2 as FQNEAQ (reference sequence).

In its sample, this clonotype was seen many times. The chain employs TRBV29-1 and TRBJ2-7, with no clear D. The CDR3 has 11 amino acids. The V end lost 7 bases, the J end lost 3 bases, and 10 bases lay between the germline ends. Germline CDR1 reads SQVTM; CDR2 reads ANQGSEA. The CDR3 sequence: CSGGNGYEQYF. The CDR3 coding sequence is TGCAGCGGGGGAAACGGCTACGAGCAGTACTTC.

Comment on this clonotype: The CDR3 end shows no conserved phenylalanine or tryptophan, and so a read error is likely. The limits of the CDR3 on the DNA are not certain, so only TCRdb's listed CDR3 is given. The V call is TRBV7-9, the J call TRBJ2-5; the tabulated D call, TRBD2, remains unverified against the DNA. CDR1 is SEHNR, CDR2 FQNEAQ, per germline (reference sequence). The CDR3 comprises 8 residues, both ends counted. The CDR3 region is CASSKAAG.

This chain's CDR3 is CASSTGLAGRYNEQFF. DNA for the CDR3: TGTGCCAGCAGCACGGGACTAGCGGGACGCTACAATGAGCAGTTCTTC. This chain links TRBV7-9 with TRBJ2-7; 13 bases match TRBD2. The end of the DNA aligns better with TRBJ2-1, so the J call may be wrong. Per germline, CDR1 SEHNR and CDR2 FQNEAQ (reference sequence). This CDR3 region has 16 residues.

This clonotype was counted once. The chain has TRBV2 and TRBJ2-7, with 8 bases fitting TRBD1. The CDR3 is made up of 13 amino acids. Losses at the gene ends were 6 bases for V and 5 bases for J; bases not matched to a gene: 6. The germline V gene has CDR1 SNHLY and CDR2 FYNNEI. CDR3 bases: TGTGCCAGCAGCCCTCAGGGGGCCGACGAGCAGTACTTC. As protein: CASSPQGADEQYF.

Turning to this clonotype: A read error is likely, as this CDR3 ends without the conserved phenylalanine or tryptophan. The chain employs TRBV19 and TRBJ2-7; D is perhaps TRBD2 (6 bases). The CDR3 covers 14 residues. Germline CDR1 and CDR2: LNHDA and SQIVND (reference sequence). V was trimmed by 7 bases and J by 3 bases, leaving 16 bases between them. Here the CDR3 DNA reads TGTGCCAGTACCCTCGGGACGGGAGACTACGAGCAGTACCTC. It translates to CASTLGTGDYEQYL.

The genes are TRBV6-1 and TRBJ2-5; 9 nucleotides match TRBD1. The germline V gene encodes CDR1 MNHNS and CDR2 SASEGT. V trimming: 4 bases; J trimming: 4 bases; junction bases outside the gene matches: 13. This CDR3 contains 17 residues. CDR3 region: CASSGGPVTGGAETQYF. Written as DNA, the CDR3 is TGTGCCAGCAGTGGGGGGCCTGTGACAGGGGGAGCAGAGACCCAGTACTTC.

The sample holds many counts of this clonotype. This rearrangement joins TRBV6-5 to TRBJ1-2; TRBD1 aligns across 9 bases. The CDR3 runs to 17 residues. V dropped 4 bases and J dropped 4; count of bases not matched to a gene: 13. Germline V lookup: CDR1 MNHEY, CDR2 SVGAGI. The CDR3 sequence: CASSSWTGVGSGYGYTF. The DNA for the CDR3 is TGTGCCAGCAGTTCCTGGACAGGGGTTGGTTCTGGCTATGGCTACACCTTC.

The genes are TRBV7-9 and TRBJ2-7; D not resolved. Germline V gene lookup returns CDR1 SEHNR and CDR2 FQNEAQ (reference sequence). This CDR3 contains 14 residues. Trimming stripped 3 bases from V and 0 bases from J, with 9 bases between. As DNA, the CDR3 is TGTGCCAGCAGCTTCCGGGCCAACTCCTACGAGCAGTACTTC. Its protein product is CASSFRANSYEQYF.

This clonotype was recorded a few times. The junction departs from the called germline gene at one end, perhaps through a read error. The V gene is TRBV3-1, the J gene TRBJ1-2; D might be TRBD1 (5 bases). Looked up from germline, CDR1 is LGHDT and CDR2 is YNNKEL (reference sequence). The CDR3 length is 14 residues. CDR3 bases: TGTGCCAGCAGCCAAGATTACGAAGATGGTGTCAAGGGGTTC. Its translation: CASSQDYEDGVKGF.

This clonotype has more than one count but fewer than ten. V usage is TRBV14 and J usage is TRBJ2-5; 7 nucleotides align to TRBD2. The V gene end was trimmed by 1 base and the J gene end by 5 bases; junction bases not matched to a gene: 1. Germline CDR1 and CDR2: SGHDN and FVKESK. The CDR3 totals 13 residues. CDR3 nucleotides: TGTGCCAGCAGCCAAGTGCGGGGGGAGACCCAGTACTTC. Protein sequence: CASSQVRGETQYF.

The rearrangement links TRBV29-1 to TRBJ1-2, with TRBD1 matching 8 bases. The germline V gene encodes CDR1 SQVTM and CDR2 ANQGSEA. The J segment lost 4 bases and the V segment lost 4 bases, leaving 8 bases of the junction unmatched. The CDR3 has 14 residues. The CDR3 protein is CSVARTGSGYGYTF. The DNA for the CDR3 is TGCAGCGTTGCCCGGACAGGGAGCGGCTATGGCTACACCTTC.

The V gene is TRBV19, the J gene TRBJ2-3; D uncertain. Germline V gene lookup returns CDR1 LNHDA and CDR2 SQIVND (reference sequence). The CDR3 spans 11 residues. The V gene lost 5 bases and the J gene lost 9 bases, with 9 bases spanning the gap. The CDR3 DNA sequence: TGTGCCAGTAGTTATTCCCGGACGCAGTATTTT. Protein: CASSYSRTQYF.

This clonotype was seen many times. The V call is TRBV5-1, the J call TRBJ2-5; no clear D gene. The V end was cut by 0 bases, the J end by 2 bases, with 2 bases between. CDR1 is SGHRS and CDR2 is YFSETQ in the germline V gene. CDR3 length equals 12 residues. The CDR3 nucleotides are TGCGCCAGCAGCTTGGATCAAGAGACCCAGTACTTC. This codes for CASSLDQETQYF.

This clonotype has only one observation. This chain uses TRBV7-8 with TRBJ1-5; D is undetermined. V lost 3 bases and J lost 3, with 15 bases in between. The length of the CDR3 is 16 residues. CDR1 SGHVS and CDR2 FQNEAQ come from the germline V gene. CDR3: CASSLLWAVTNQPQHF. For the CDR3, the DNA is TGTGCCAGCAGCTTGTTGTGGGCGGTCACCAATCAGCCCCAGCATTTT.

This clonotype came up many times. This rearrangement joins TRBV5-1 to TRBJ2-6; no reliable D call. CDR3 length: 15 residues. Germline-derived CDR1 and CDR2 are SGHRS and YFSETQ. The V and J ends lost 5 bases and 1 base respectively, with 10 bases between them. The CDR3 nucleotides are TGCGCCAGCAGATTGCTACAGTCTGGGGCCAACGTCCTGACTTTC. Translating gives CASRLLQSGANVLTF.